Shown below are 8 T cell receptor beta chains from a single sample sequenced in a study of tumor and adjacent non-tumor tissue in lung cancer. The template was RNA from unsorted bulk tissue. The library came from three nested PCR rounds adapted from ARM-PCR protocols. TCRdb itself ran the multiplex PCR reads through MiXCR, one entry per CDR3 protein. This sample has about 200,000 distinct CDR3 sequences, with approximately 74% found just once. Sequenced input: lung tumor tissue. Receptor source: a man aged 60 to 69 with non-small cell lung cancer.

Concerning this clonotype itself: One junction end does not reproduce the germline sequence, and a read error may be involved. CDR3 in DNA: TGTGCCGGCAGTGAAAAAGTGACACAACTTGAAGCTTTCTTT. Protein product: CAGSEKVTQLEAFF. This chain uses TRBV6-1 with TRBJ1-1; D unresolved. This CDR3 is 14 amino acids long. Germline CDR1 reads MNHNS; CDR2 reads SASEGT.

CDR3 protein: CASCPTEAGSYNEQFF. Written as DNA, the CDR3 is TGCGCCAGCTGCCCTACCGAGGCGGGAAGTTACAATGAGCAGTTCTTC. V usage is TRBV5-1 and J usage is TRBJ2-1, with D perhaps TRBD2 (6 bases). The V and J ends lost 7 bases and 4 bases respectively, with 21 bases between them. The CDR3 is 16 residues long. Germline CDR1 SGHRS, CDR2 YFSETQ.

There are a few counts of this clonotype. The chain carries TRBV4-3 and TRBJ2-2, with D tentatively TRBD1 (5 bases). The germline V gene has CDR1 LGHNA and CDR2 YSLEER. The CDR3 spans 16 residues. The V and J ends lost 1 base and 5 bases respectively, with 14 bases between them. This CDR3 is CASSQGVGRETGELFF. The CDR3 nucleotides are TGCGCCAGCAGCCAAGGGGTGGGGCGCGAAACCGGGGAGCTGTTTTTT.

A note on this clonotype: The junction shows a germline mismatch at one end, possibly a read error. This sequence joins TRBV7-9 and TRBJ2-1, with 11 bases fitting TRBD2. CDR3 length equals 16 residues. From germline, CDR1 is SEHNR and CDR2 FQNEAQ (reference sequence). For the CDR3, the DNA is TGTGCCAGCAGTTCAGGTAGCGGGAGGGCCTACCATGAGCAGTTCTTC. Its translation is CASSSGSGRAYHEQFF.

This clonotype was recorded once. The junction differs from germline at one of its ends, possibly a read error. CDR3 sequence: CSATRLGGSSYDEQFF. The CDR3 bases are TGCAGCGCTACTAGGCTCGGGGGGAGCTCCTACGATGAGCAGTTCTTC. The J gene is TRBJ2-1, the V gene TRBV29-1; TRBD2 aligns across 7 bases. CDR3 size: 16 residues. Germline V lookup: CDR1 SQVTM, CDR2 ANQGSEA.

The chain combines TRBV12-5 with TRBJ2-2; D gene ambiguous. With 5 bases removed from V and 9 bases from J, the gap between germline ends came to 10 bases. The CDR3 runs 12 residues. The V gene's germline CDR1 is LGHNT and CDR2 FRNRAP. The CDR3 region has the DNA TGTGCTAGTGGTCAAGACGCCTGGGAGCTGTTTTTT. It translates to CASGQDAWELFF. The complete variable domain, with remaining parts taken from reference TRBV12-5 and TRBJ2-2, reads DARVTQTPRHKVTEMGQEVTMRCQPILGHNTVFWYRQTMMQGLELLAYFRNRAPLDDSGMPKDRFSAEMPDATLATLKIQPSEPRDSAVYFCASGQDAWELFFGEGSRLTVL.

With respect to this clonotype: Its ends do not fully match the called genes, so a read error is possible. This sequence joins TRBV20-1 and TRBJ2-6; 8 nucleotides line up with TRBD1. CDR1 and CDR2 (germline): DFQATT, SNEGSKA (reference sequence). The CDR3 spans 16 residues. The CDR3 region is CCARTDRVTGVNVLTF. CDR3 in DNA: TGCTGTGCTAGAACGGACAGGGTAACTGGGGTCAACGTCCTGACTTTC.

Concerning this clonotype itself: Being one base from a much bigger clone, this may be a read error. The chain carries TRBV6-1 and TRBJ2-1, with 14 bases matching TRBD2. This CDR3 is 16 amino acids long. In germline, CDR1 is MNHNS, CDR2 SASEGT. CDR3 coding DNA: TGTGCCAGCAGTGGCGGGACTAGCGGGAGAGGCAATGAGCTGTTCTTC. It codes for CASSGGTSGRGNELFF.